These T cell receptor beta chains were read from a single sample in a study of OX40 agonist ivuxolimab in advanced cancers. The data were produced by immunoSEQ multiplex PCR, yet TCRdb's version contains in-frame clones alone and is incomplete. The table includes more than 60,000 clones, 86% detected once. The source was CD4+ or CD8+ T cells sorted from blood, collected in a trial of the OX40 agonist ivuxolimab. The receptor set was obtained from an adult with an advanced solid tumor such as melanoma, head and neck, liver or kidney cancer. The CDR3 runs from the conserved cysteine through the conserved F or W. D genes are given only for firm matches. Size tells how often a clone was seen (once, few, many) or the class of an expanded clone, and some rows leave it out.

clone_size j_call v_call d_call cdr3_aa cdr3_nt
NA TRBJ2-7 TRBV21-1 NA CASSKEDPRGCSYEQYF TGTGCCAGCAGCAAAGAGGATCCAAGGGGCTGCTCCTACGAGCAGTACTTC
NA TRBJ2-7 TRBV27 NA CASSSDRPIRTGEQYF TGTGCCAGCAGTTCAGACAGACCCATCCGGACGGGTGAGCAGTACTTC
few TRBJ1-6 TRBV6-6 NA CASTNTANSPLHF TGTGCCAGCACTAACACAGCTAATTCACCCCTCCACTTT
NA TRBJ1-4 TRBV7-9 NA CASSYRSLGEKLFF TGTGCCAGCAGCTACAGGTCATTAGGGGAAAAACTGTTTTTT
NA TRBJ1-2 TRBV18 TRBD1 CASSRTTGENYGYTF TGTGCCAGCTCACGGACGACAGGGGAAAACTATGGCTACACCTTC
NA TRBJ1-2 TRBV18 NA CASSPETGLGGYTF TGTGCCAGCTCACCAGAAACAGGGCTAGGTGGCTACACCTTC
NA TRBJ1-2 TRBV6-1 NA CASTVSDYGYTF TGTGCCAGCACGGTCAGCGACTATGGCTACACCTTC
NA TRBJ2-5 TRBV7-2 NA CASSPWRAKQETQYF TGTGCCAGCAGCCCGTGGCGGGCCAAGCAAGAGACCCAGTACTTC
NA TRBJ2-5 TRBV15 TRBD2 CATSRDRLAGGPRETQYF TGTGCCACCAGCAGAGATCGACTAGCGGGGGGGCCAAGGGAGACCCAGTACTTC
NA TRBJ1-1 TRBV27 NA CASSLYGGGVAEAFF TGTGCCAGCAGTTTATACGGGGGGGGAGTCGCTGAAGCTTTCTTT
NA TRBJ2-1 TRBV12-5 NA CASGFNEQFF TGTGCTAGTGGTTTCAATGAGCAGTTCTTC
NA TRBJ1-4 TRBV4-2 NA CASSQDLNEATNEKLFF TGTGCCAGCAGCCAAGATTTAAATGAAGCAACTAATGAAAAACTGTTTTTT
NA TRBJ2-1 TRBV7-2 NA CASSLSGHSYNEQFF TGTGCCAGCAGCTTATCTGGACACAGCTACAATGAGCAGTTCTTC
NA TRBJ2-7 TRBV18 TRBD1 CASSPRGQGDEQYF TGTGCCAGTTCACCTAGGGGACAGGGAGACGAGCAGTACTTC
NA TRBJ2-3 TRBV11-2 TRBD2 CASREGVSGRAKDTQYF TGTGCCAGCAGGGAGGGGGTTAGCGGGAGGGCCAAGGATACGCAGTATTTT
NA TRBJ2-7 TRBV14 NA CASSYFYEQYF TGTGCCAGCAGCTACTTCTACGAGCAGTACTTC
few TRBJ2-7 TRBV11-2 NA CASSPTVGEQYF TGTGCCAGCAGCCCGACAGTCGGGGAGCAGTACTTC
NA TRBJ2-7 TRBV6-1 NA CATWGSPPVYEQYF TGTGCCACCTGGGGATCTCCTCCCGTATACGAGCAGTACTTC